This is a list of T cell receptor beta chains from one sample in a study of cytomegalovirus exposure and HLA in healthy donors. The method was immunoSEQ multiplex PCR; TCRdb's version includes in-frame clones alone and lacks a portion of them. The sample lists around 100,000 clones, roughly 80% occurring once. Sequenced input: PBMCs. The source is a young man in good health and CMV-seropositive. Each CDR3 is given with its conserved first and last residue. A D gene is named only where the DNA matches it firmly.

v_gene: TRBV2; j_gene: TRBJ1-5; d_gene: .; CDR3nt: TGTGCCAGCAGTGTGGGCCTCAATAATGAAGTCCAGCATTTT; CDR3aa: CASSVGLNNEVQHF
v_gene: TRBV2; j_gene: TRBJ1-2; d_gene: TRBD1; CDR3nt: TGTGCCAGCAGTGGGGACAGCCGTGACTACACCTTC; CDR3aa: CASSGDSRDYTF
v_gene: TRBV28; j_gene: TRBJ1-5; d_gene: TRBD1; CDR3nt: TGTGCCAGCAGCCTGCAACCGGGCAGGGGGGATCAGCCCCAGCATTTT; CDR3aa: CASSLQPGRGDQPQHF
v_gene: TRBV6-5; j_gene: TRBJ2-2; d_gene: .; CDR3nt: TGTGCCAGCAGTTACGGGGCTACCGAGGAGCTGTTTTTT; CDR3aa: CASSYGATEELFF
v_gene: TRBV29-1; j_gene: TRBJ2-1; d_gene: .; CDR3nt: TGCAGCGTTGAAGAGAGAGGGAGTCCCTACAATGAGCAGTTCTTC; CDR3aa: CSVEERGSPYNEQFF
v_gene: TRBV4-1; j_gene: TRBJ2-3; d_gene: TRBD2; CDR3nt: TGCGCCAGCAGCCAAGCCCCTAAGAGCGGGGTGGTAGATACGCAGTATTTT; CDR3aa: CASSQAPKSGVVDTQYF
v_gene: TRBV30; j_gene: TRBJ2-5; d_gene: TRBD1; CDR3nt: TGTGCCTGGAGAGCCGGGACAGTTGCGGAGACCCAGTACTTC; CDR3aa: CAWRAGTVAETQYF
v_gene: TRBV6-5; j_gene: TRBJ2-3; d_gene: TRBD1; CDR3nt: TGTGCCAGCAGAGATGGGGACAGGGGCACAGATACGCAGTATTTT; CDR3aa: CASRDGDRGTDTQYF
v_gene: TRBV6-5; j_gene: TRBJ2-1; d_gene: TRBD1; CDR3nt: TGTGCCAGCAGGAACTCAGGGGCAGGGGGTTATGAGCAGTTCTTC; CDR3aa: CASRNSGAGGYEQFF
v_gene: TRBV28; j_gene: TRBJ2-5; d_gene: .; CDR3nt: TGTGCCAGCAGATCGATGGGGCGGGGAGCAGAGACCCAGTACTTC; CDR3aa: CASRSMGRGAETQYF